This note documents a single TCR beta chain sequence. Deletions cut 7 bases from V and 4 bases from J, with 19 bases between. The CDR3 extends over 16 amino acids. Looked up from germline, CDR1 is ENHRY and CDR2 is SYGVKD. TCRdb keeps only in-frame clones here, not all; method: immunoSEQ multiplex PCR. The sample contains fewer than 150,000 clones, around nine tenths of which appear only once. The entry originates in a study of T cells after somatic rescue of genetic block. The sequence was obtained from a woman between 18 and 29 years old. Sequencing was carried out using peripheral blood mononuclear cells (PBMCs). This chain connects TRBV10-3 to TRBJ2-2, with D possibly called TRBD1 or TRBD2 (6 bases each). The CDR3 nucleotides read TGTGCCATCACCAATAGGAGGGGGGCGGTCACCGGGGAGCTGTTTTTT. This codes for CAITNRRGAVTGELFF.